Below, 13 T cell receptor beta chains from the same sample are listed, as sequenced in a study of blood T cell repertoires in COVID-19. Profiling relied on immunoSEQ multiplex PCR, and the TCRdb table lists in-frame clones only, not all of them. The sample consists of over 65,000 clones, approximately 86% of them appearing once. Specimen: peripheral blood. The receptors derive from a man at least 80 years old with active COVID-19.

Written as DNA, the CDR3 is TGTGCCACCTTGACACAGGGGGGGAGCTATGGCTACACCTTC. It is translated as CATLTQGGSYGYTF. The chain links TRBV28 to TRBJ1-2; TRBD1 aligns across 8 bases. Trimming cost V 10 bases and J 4 bases; bases outside gene matches: 11. From germline, CDR1 is MDHEN and CDR2 SYDVKM. CDR3 length equals 14 residues.

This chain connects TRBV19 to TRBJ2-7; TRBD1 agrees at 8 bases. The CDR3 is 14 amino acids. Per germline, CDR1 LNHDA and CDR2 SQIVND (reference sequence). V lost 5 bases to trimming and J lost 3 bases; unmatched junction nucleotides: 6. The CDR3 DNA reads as TGTGCCAGTAGTCCGGGGACAGGCAACTACGAGCAGTACTTC. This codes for CASSPGTGNYEQYF.

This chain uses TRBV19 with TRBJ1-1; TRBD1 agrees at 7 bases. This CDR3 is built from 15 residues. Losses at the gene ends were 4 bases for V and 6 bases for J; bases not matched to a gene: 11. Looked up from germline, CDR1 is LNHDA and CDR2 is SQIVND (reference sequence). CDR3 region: CASSTIDREASEAFF. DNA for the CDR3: TGTGCCAGTAGTACTATAGACAGGGAGGCTTCTGAAGCTTTCTTT.

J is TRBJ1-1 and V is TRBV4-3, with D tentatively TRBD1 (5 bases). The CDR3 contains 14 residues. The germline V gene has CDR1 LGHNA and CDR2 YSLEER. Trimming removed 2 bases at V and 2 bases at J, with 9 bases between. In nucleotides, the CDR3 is TGCGCCAGCAGCCAAAAGACAGTTAACACTGAAGCTTTCTTT. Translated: CASSQKTVNTEAFF.

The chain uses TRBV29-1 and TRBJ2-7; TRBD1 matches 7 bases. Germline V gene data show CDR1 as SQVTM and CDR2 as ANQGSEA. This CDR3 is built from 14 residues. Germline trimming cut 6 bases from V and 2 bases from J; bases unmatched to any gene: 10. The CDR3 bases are TGCAGCGTCCGAGGGACAGCCAAAACCTACGAGCAGTACTTC. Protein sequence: CSVRGTAKTYEQYF.

This chain's CDR3 is CASSETQGWLSKNIQYF. CDR3 in DNA: TGTGCCAGCAGTGAAACACAGGGGTGGTTAAGCAAAAACATTCAGTACTTC. V gene TRBV2 combines with J gene TRBJ2-4; 7 bases align to TRBD1. The CDR3 sequence is 17 residues long. The V segment lost 2 bases and the J segment 3 bases; nucleotides outside the gene matches: 10. CDR1 is SNHLY, CDR2 FYNNEI, per germline.

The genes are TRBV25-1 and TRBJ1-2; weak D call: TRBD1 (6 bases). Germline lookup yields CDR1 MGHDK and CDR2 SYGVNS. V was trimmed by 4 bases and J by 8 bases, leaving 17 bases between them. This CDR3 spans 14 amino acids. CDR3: CASSVLDSLGGYTF. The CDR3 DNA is TGTGCCAGCAGTGTATTGGACAGTCTTGGGGGCTACACCTTC.

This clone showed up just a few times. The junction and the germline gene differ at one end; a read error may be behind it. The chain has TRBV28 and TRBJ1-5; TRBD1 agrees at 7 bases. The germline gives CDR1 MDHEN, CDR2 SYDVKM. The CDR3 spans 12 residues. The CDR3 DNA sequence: TGTGCCAGCAGTTTGCTAAGGGGGCCCCTGCATTTT. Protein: CASSLLRGPLHF.

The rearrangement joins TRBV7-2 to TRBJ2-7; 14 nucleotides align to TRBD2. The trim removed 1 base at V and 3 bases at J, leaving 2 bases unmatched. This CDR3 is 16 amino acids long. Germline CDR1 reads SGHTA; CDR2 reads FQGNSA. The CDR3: CASSLVTSGGGYEQYF. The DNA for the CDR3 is TGTGCCAGCAGCTTAGTGACTAGCGGGGGGGGCTACGAGCAGTACTTC.

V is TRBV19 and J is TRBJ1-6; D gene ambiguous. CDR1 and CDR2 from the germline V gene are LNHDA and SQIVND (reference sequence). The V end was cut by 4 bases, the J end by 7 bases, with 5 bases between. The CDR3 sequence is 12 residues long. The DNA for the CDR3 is TGTGCCAGTAGTAAATCGAATTCACCCCTCCACTTT. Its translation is CASSKSNSPLHF. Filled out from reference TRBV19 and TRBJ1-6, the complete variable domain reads DGGITQSPKYLFRKEGQNVTLSCEQNLNHDAMYWYRQDPGQGLRLIYYSQIVNDFQKGDIAEGYSVSREKKESFPLTVTSAQKNPTAFYLCASSKSNSPLHFGNGTRLTVT.

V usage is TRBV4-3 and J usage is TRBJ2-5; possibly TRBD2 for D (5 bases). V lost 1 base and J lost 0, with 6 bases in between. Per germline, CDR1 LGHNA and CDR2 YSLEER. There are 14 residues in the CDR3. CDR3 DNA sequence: TGCGCCAGCAGCCAAGGGCGGGACCAAGAGACCCAGTACTTC. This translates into CASSQGRDQETQYF.

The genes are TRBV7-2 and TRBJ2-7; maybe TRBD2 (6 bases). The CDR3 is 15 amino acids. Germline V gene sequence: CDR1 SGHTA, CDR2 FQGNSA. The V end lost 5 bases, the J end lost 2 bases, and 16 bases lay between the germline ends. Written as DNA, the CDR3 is TGTGCCAGCAGCCTGGACTATACCGGAACCTACGAGCAGTACTTC. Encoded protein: CASSLDYTGTYEQYF. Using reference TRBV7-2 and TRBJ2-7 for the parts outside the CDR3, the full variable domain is GAGVSQSPSNKVTEKGKDVELRCDPISGHTALYWYRQSLGQGLEFLIYFQGNSAPDKSGLPSDRFSAERTGGSVSTLTIQRTQQEDSAVYLCASSLDYTGTYEQYFGPGTRLTVT.

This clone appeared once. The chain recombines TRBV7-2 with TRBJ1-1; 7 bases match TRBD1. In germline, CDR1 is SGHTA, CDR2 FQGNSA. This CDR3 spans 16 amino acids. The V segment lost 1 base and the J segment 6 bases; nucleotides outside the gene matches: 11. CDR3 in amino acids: CASSLVATGLRAEAFF. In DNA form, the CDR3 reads TGTGCCAGCAGCTTAGTGGCGACAGGGCTTCGCGCTGAAGCTTTCTTT.